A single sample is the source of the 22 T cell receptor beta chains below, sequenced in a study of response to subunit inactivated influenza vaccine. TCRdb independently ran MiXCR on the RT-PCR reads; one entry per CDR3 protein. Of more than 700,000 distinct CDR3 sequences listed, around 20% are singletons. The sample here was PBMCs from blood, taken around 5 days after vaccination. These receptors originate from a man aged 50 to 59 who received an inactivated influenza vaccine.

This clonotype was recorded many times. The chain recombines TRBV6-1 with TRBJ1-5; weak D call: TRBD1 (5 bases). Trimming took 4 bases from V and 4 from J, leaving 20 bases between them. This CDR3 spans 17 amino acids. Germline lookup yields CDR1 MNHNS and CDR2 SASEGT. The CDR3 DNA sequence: TGTGCCAGCAGTGTACGACAGACCACCTTAAGGAATCAGCCCCAGCATTTT. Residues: CASSVRQTTLRNQPQHF.

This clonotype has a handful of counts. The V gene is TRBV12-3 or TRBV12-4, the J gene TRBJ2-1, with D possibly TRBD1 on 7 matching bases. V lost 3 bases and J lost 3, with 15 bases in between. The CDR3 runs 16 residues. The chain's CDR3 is CASSFRGTGYYNEQFF. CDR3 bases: TGTGCCAGCAGTTTCAGGGGGACTGGTTACTACAATGAGCAGTTCTTC.

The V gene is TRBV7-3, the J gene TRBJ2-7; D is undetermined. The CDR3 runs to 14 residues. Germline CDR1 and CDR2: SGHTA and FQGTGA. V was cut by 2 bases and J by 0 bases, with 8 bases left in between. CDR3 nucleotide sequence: TGTGCCAGCAGCTTAGACACACACTCCTACGAGCAGTACTTC. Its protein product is CASSLDTHSYEQYF.

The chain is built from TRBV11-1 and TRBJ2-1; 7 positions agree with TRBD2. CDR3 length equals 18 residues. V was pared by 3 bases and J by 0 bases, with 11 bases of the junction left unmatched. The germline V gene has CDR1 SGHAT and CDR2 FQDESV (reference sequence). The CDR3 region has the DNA TGTGCCAGCAGCTTCCTTGCAGCGGGGTGGAGCTCCTACAATGAGCAGTTCTTC. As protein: CASSFLAAGWSSYNEQFF.

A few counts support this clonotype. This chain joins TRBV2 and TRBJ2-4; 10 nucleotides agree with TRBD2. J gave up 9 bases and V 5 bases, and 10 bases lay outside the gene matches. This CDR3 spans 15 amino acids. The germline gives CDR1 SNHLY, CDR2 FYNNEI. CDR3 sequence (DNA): TGTGCCAGCAGTAGACAGCGGGAGGGCCGTAGCATTCAGTACTTC. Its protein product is CASSRQREGRSIQYF.

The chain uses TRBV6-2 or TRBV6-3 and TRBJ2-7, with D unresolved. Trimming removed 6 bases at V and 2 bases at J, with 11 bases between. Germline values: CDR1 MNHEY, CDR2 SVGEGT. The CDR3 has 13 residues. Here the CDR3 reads CASRPDIAYEQYF. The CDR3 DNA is TGTGCCAGCAGACCAGACATCGCCTACGAGCAGTACTTC.

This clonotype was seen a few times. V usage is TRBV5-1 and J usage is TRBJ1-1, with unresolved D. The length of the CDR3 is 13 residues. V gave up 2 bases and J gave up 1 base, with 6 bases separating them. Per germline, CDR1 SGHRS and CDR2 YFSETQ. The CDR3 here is CASSFDTNTEAFF. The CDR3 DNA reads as TGCGCCAGCAGCTTTGATACGAACACTGAAGCTTTCTTT.

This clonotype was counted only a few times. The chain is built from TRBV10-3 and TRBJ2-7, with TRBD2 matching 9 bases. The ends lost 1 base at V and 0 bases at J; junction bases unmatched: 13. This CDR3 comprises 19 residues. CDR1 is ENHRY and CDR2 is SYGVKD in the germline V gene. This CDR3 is CAISEYRALAGPYSYEQYF. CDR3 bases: TGTGCCATCAGTGAGTACAGGGCGCTAGCGGGACCTTACTCCTACGAGCAGTACTTC.

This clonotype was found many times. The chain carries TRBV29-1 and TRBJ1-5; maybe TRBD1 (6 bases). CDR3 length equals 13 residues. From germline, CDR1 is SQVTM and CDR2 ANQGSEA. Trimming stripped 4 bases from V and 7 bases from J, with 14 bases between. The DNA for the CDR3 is TGCAGCGTTGGGGTCAGGGGACGGCAGCCCCAGCATTTT. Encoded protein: CSVGVRGRQPQHF. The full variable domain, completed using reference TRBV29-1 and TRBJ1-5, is SAVISQKPSRDICQRGTSLTIQCQVDSQVTMMFWYRQQPGQSLTLIATANQGSEATYESGFVIDKFPISRPNLTFSTLTVSNMSPEDSSIYLCSVGVRGRQPQHFGDGTRLSIL.

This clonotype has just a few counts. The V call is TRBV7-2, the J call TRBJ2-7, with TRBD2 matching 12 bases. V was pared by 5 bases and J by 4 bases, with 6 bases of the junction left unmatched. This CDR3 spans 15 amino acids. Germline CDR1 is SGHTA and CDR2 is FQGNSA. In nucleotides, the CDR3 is TGTGCCAGCAGCCACCTGACTAGCGGGGGATACGAGCAGTACTTC. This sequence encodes CASSHLTSGGYEQYF. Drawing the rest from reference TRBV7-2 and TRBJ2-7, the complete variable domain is GAGVSQSPSNKVTEKGKDVELRCDPISGHTALYWYRQSLGQGLEFLIYFQGNSAPDKSGLPSDRFSAERTGGSVSTLTIQRTQQEDSAVYLCASSHLTSGGYEQYFGPGTRLTVT.

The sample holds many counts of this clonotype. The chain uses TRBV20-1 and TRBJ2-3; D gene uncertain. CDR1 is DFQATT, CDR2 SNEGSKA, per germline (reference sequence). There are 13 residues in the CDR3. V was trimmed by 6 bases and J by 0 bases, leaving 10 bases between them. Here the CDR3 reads CSAPIGSTDTQYF. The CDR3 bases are TGCAGTGCCCCCATTGGGAGCACAGATACGCAGTATTTT.

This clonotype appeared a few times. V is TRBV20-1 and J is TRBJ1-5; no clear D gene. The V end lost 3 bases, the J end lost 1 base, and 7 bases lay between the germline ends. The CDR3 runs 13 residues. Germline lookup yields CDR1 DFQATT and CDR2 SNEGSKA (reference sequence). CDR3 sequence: CSASFGSNQPQHF. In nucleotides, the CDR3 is TGCAGTGCTAGTTTTGGAAGCAATCAGCCCCAGCATTTT.

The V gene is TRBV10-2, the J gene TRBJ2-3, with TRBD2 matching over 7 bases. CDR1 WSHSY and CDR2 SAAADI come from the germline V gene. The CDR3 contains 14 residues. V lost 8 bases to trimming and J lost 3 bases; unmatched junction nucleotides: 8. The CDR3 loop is CASQSGIVTDTQYF. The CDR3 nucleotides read TGCGCCAGCCAGAGCGGGATAGTAACAGATACGCAGTATTTT.

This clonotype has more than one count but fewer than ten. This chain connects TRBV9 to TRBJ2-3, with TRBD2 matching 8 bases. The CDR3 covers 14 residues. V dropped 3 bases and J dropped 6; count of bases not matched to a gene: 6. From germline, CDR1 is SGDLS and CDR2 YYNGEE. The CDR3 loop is CASSDGTRVDTQYF. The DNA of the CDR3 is TGTGCCAGCAGCGATGGGACTAGAGTCGATACGCAGTATTTT.

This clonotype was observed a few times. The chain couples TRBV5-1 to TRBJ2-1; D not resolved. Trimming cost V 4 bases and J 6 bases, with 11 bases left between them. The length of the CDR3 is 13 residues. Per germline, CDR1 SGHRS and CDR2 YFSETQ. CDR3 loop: CASSEQVINEQFF. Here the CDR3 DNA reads TGCGCCAGCAGCGAGCAGGTGATCAATGAGCAGTTCTTC.

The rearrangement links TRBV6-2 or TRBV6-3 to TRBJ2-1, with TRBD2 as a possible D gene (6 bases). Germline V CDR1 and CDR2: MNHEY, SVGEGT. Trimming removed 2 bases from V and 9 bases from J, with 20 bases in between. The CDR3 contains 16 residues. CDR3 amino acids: CASSYPRGGGPGEQFF. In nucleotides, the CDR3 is TGTGCCAGCAGTTACCCGCGGGGAGGAGGGCCGGGTGAGCAGTTCTTC.

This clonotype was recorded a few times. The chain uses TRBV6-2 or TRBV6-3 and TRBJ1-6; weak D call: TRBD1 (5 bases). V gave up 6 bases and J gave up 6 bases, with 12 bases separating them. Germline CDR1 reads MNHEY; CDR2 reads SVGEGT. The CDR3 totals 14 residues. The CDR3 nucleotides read TGTGCCAGCAGCCGGGGCCATCGTAATTCACCCCTCCACTTT. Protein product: CASSRGHRNSPLHF.

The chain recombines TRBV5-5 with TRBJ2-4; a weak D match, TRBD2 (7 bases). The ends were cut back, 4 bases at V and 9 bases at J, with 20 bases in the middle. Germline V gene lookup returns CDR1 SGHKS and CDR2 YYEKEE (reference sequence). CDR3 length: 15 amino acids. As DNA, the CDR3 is TGTGCCAGCAGCGGGACATTGGGGGGGCGAGGCATTCAGTACTTC. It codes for CASSGTLGGRGIQYF.

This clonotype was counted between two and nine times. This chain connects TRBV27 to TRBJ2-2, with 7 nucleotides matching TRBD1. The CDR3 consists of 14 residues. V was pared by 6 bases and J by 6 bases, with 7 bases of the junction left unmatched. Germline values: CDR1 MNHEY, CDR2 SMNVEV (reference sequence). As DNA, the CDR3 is TGTGCCAGCAGGCGAATCAGGGGGTCCGGGGAGCTGTTTTTT. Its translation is CASRRIRGSGELFF.

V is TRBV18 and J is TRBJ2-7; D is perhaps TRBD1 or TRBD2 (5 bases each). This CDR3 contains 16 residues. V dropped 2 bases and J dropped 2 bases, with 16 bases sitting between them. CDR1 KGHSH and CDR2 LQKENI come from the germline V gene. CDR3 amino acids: CASSPNSGTPTYEQYF. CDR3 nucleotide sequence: TGTGCCAGCTCACCAAACTCCGGGACGCCAACCTACGAGCAGTACTTC.

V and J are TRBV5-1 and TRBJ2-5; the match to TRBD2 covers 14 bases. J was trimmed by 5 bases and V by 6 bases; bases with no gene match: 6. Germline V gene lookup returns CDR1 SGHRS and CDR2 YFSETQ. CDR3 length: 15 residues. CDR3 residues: CASTRLAGGDETQYF. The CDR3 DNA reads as TGCGCCAGCACCAGACTAGCGGGAGGGGACGAGACCCAGTACTTC.

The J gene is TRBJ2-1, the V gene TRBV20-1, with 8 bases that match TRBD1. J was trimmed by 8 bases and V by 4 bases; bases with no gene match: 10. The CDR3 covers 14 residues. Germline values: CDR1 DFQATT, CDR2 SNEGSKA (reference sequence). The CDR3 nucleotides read TGCAGTGCTACCACGAATACAGGGGGGTATGAGCAGTTCTTC. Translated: CSATTNTGGYEQFF.